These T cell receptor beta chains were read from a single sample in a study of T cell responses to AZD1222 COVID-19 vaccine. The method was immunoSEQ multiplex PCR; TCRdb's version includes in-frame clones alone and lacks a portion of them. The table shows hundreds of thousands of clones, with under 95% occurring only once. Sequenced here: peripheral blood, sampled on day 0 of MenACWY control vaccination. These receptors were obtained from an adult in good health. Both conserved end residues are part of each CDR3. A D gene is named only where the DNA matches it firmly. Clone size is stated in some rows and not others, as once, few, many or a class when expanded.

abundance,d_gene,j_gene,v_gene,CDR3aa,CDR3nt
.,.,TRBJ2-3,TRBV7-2,CASSPPVLRTDTQYF,TGTGCCAGCAGCCCCCCGGTTCTAAGAACAGATACGCAGTATTTT
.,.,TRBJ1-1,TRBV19,CASSINEGGAAEAFF,TGTGCCAGTAGTATTAATGAAGGGGGGGCCGCTGAAGCTTTCTTT
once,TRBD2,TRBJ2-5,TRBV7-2,CASSLTSGPGTQYF,TGTGCCAGCAGCTTAACTAGCGGCCCAGGGACCCAGTACTTC
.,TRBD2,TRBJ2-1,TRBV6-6,CASNSGGAMSGEQFF,TGTGCCAGCAACTCCGGGGGGGCCATGTCTGGTGAGCAGTTCTTC
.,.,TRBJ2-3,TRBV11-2,CASSLEGGGDTQYF,TGTGCCAGCAGCTTAGAGGGAGGCGGAGATACGCAGTATTTT
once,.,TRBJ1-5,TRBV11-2,CASSLGGGAQHF,TGTGCCAGCAGCCTTGGGGGTGGGGCCCAGCATTTT
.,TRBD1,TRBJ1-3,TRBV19,CASGQVSGNTIYF,TGTGCCAGCGGACAGGTCTCTGGAAACACCATATATTTT
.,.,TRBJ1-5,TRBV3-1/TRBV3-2,CASSQGNHQPQHF,TGTGCCAGCAGCCAAGGGAACCATCAGCCCCAGCATTTT
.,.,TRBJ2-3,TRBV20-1,CSAIDGVGDTQYF,TGCAGTGCTATTGACGGCGTGGGGGATACGCAGTATTTT
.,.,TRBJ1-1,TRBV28,CASNYPRTPLTEAFF,TGTGCCAGCAATTACCCAAGGACTCCCCTCACTGAAGCTTTCTTT
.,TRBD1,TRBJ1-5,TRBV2,CASSADRGVGNQPQHF,TGTGCCAGCAGCGCGGACAGGGGGGTGGGCAATCAGCCCCAGCATTTT
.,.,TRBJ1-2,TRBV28,CASSLWGGLNYGYTF,TGTGCCAGCAGTTTATGGGGGGGCCTCAACTATGGCTACACCTTC
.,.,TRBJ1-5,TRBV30,CAWSLGSNQPQHF,TGTGCCTGGAGTCTGGGGAGCAATCAGCCCCAGCATTTT
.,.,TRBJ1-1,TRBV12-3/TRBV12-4,CASSSNWNTEAFF,TGTGCCAGCAGTTCGAATTGGAACACTGAAGCTTTCTTT
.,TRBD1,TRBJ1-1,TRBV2,CASSWTGNTEAFF,TGTGCCAGCAGTTGGACAGGTAACACTGAAGCTTTCTTT
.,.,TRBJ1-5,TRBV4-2,CASSQPGLTDQPQHF,TGTGCCAGCAGCCAACCAGGGCTGACCGATCAGCCCCAGCATTTT
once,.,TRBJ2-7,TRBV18,CASSPRYEQYF,TGTGCCAGCTCACCCCGGTACGAGCAGTACTTC
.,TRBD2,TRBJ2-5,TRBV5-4,CASGLAAQQETQYF,TGTGCCAGCGGACTAGCGGCCCAACAAGAGACCCAGTACTTC
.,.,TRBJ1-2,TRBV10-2,CASSEKGWGYGYTF,TGCGCCAGCAGTGAAAAGGGATGGGGCTATGGCTACACCTTC
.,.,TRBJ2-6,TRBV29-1,CSVDTGAGANVLTF,TGCAGCGTTGACACGGGGGCTGGGGCCAACGTCCTGACTTTC
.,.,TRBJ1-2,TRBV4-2,CASSQGGTGQNYGYTF,TGTGCCAGCAGCCAAGGGGGGACGGGGCAGAACTATGGCTACACCTTC
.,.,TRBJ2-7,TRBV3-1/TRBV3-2,CASSQRGIGYEQYF,TGTGCCAGCAGCCAAAGGGGGATCGGCTACGAGCAGTACTTC
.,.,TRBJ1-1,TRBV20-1,CSAAGGTEAFF,TGCAGTGCCGCGGGGGGCACTGAAGCTTTCTTT
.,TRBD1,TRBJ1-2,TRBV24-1,CATSDPGQAGYTF,TGTGCCACCAGTGATCCGGGACAGGCTGGCTACACCTTC
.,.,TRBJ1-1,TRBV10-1,CASGSNQPNTEAFF,TGCGCCAGCGGTTCCAACCAACCTAACACTGAAGCTTTCTTT